This passage covers 5 T cell receptor beta chains from one sample sequenced in a study of blood T cells in healthy people across ages. Sample-barcoded 5' priming and a J-beta primer mix drove a second PCR of roughly 6 to 12 cycles. TCRdb independently ran MiXCR on the 5' RACE reads; one entry per CDR3 protein. The sample lists approximately 680,000 distinct CDR3 sequences; 32% were seen once. Sequencing was done on a sample of blood. These receptor sequences come from an elderly woman in good health.

V gene TRBV7-9 combines with J gene TRBJ1-1; possible D gene TRBD1, 5 bases. With 2 bases removed from V and 11 bases from J, the gap between germline ends came to 21 bases. Germline lookup yields CDR1 SEHNR and CDR2 FQNEAQ (reference sequence). This CDR3 has 15 amino acids. The CDR3 nucleotides read TGTGCCAGCAGCTTACAGGGAGGAGGAGGGACTGGGGCTTTCTTT. This gives the protein CASSLQGGGGTGAFF. The complete variable domain, with remaining parts taken from reference TRBV7-9 and TRBJ1-1, reads DTGVSQNPRHKITKRGQNVTFRCDPISEHNRLYWYRQTLGQGPEFLTYFQNEAQLEKSRLLSDRFSAERPKGSFSTLEIQRTEQGDSAMYLCASSLQGGGGTGAFFGQGTRLTVV.

This clonotype has ten or more counts. The chain links TRBV20-1 to TRBJ1-5; D is possibly TRBD1 (5 bases). V was cut by 0 bases and J by 2 bases, with 8 bases left in between. This CDR3 is built from 14 residues. Germline V gene sequence: CDR1 DFQATT, CDR2 SNEGSKA (reference sequence). CDR3 protein: CSAREVGGNQPQHF. The DNA for the CDR3 is TGCAGTGCTAGAGAGGTAGGGGGCAATCAGCCCCAGCATTTT.

In its sample, this clonotype was seen many times. V and J are TRBV10-3 and TRBJ2-7; D possibly corresponds to TRBD1 (6 bases). Germline CDR1 ENHRY, CDR2 SYGVKD. V was trimmed by 2 bases and J by 12 bases, leaving 17 bases between them. The CDR3 sequence is 13 residues long. CDR3 in amino acids: CAISEPGSEGGYF. The CDR3 region has the DNA TGTGCCATCAGTGAGCCGGGCTCAGAAGGGGGGTACTTC.

This clonotype has only one observation. CDR3 in amino acids: CASGQTGLHYGYTF. For the CDR3, the DNA is TGCGCCAGCGGGCAGACAGGGTTACACTATGGCTACACCTTC. The chain uses TRBV5-1 and TRBJ1-2; 7 bases agree with TRBD1. The CDR3 extends over 14 amino acids. The junction had 9 bases not matched to a gene; V was cut back by 7 bases and J by 3 bases. Germline values: CDR1 SGHRS, CDR2 YFSETQ.

This clonotype came up many times. The chain joins TRBV9 to TRBJ1-2, with a weak D call TRBD1 (5 bases). With 0 bases removed from V and 7 bases from J, the gap between germline ends came to 13 bases. The germline V gene encodes CDR1 SGDLS and CDR2 YYNGEE. There are 14 residues in the CDR3. In nucleotides, the CDR3 is TGTGCCAGCAGCGTAGCTGGGGGGACTGGTGGCTACACCTTC. Its translation: CASSVAGGTGGYTF.